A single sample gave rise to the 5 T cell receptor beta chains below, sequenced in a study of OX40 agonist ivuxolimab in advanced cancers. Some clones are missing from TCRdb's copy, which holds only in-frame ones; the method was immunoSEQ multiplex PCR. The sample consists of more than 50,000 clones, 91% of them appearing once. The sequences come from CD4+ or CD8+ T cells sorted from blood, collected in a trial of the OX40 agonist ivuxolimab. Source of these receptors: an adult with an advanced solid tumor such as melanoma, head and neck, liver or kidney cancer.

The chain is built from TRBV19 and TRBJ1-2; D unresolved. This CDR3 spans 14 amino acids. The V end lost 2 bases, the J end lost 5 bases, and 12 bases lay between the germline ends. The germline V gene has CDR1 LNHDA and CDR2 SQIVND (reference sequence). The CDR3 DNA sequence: TGTGCCAGTAGTATACAGAGGGAAACGTATGGCTACACCTTC. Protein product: CASSIQRETYGYTF.

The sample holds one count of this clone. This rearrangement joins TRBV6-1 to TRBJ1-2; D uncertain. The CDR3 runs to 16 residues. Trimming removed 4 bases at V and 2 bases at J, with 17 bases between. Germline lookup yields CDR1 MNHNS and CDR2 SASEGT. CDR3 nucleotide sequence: TGTGCCAGCAGTGTACTTTTTGGGGATAAGAACTATGGCTACACCTTC. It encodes CASSVLFGDKNYGYTF.

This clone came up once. The CDR3 protein is CASSPERDYYNEQFF. CDR3 nucleotides: TGTGCCAGCAGCCCGGAAAGGGATTACTACAATGAGCAGTTCTTC. The rearrangement uses TRBV11-2 and TRBJ2-1, with D unresolved. This CDR3 contains 15 residues. V was trimmed by 5 bases and J by 3 bases, leaving 14 bases between them. The germline V gene encodes CDR1 SGHAT and CDR2 FQNNGV. Together with reference TRBV11-2 and TRBJ2-1, the CDR3 gives the full variable domain: EAGVAQSPRYKIIEKRQSVAFWCNPISGHATLYWYQQILGQGPKLLIQFQNNGVVDDSQLPKDRFSAERLKGVDSTLKIQPAKLEDSAVYLCASSPERDYYNEQFFGPGTRLTVL.

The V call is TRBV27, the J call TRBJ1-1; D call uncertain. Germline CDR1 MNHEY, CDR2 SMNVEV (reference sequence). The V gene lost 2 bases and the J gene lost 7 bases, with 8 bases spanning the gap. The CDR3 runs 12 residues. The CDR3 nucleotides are TGTGCCAGCAGTTTAATTGAGGGTGAAGCTTTCTTT. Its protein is CASSLIEGEAFF.

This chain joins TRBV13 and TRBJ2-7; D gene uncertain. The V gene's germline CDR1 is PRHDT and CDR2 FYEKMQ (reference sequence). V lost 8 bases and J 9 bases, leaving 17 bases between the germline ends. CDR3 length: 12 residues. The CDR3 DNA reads TGTGCCAGCGACGCCTATTTGGATAGGCAGTACTTC. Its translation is CASDAYLDRQYF.